Described below is a single T cell receptor beta chain sequence and its context. What this receptor recognizes is not known. Nothing much larger sits one base from this clone, and base qualities are not available. The intended sense of this specimen's time point label: pretreatment peripheral blood. A cohort of about 31 patients with locally advanced or metastatic urothelial carcinoma, treated at Memorial Sloan Kettering on a trial protocol, was included. Peripheral blood mononuclear cells were collected pretreatment and during treatment, at between 1 and 8 total time points per patient. The Qiagen DNeasy Blood extraction kit was used to purify genomic DNA from total PBMCs and from tumor samples. PBMCs were collected pretreatment and during treatment and were isolated and stored as previously described. The data stem from a study of PD-L1 blockade in urothelial cancer (dated by TCRdb to about 2017). Notes on the research overall: Therapy was started in the mid-2010s for all patients, and atezolizumab 1,200 mg was administered intravenously every 3 weeks. About nine tenths of the roughly 29 patients were identified as males with urothelial cancer of bladder origin, and a prior smoking history was reported by 18 of 29 patients. An ECOG performance status of 0 or 1 was recorded for the patients, and 0 to 3 prior chemotherapy regimens had been received by the patients. Blood samples were analyzed at two time points: 3 weeks after treatment start (second dose) and 6 weeks after treatment start. Blood samples gave a median of approximately 150,000 T cells and 88,000 or so unique TCRs, with a median clonality of around 0.08. The study was an exploratory multi-omic analysis of somatic, immune and clinical correlates of response to PD-L1 blockade with atezolizumab in urothelial cancer. TCR sequencing covered pretreatment tumor samples and matched, serially collected peripheral blood taken before and after atezolizumab treatment. Durable clinical benefit was defined as a progression-free survival longer than 6 months, and TCR features were additionally tested against progression-free survival and overall survival. In the same patients, pretreatment tumors underwent whole exome sequencing and RNA sequencing in addition to TCR sequencing. Nine patients achieved durable clinical benefit and approximately 20 did not. Pretreatment blood TCR-seq was available for twenty-nine patients, at least one posttreatment blood collection was obtained for 24 patients, and tumor TCR-seq was available for 24 patients.

The CDR3 numbers 13 residues from cysteine through phenylalanine. Only CDR3 DNA remains: 39 bases, in frame from the first base. The germline V end is reduced by 4 bases and the J end by 10 bases; junction bases left unmatched: 10. As encoded in the germline V gene, CDR1 is SGHTS while CDR2 is YDEGEE. To estimate absolute template abundance from read counts, synthetic TCR analog templates were spiked into each PCR. Using the immunoSEQ assay, TCRbeta CDR3 regions were amplified from genomic DNA with bias-controlled V and J gene primers. Rearranged TCRbeta segments were sequenced at approximately 20X coverage. From the authors' description of their analysis: Sequencing errors were corrected by clustering, and CDR3s were annotated against IMGT so that V, D and J genes could be assigned. Out-of-frame and stop-codon sequences were excluded, and only productive TCRbeta rearrangements were used in downstream analyses. Clonality was computed as one minus Shannon entropy normalized by the log of the number of unique productive sequences. Fisher's exact test with Benjamini-Hochberg correction, at a threshold of adjusted p below 0.01, was used to find clones that differed between time points or between blood and tumor. The table comes from immuneACCESS by way of TCRdb, which keeps in-frame sequences with V and J called. Part of the clones is missing from these tables; in studies checked, under half for an unresolved V gene and the rest for unknown reasons. Clonal size and the V and J genes are those of that table, whereas D and trimming came from the DNA. Across this sample there are under 50,000 clones, with 80% to 95% seen only once. Together, the top ten hold 11% of the sample.

Overall study results and their limits: Greater expansion of tumor-associated TCR clones in peripheral blood 3 weeks after the start of treatment was observed in patients with durable benefit (n of about 20, p = 0.022). Because the sample size was small (n ≈ 30) and many exploratory analyses were performed, the results are intended to be hypothesis-generating. A pretreatment peripheral blood TCR clonality below the median was linked to improved progression-free and overall survival.

The sample here was PBMCs, taken around atezolizumab (anti-PD-L1) treatment. The rearranged segments are TRBV5-8 and TRBJ2-7; 8 bases in the junction line up with TRBD2. This TCR derives from a woman aged 55-69 years with urothelial cancer. CDR3 region: CASSIGTRGLQYF. The sequenced DNA is TGTGCCAGCAGCATCGGGACTAGAGGCCTTCAGTACTTC. The reference TRBV5-8 and TRBJ2-7 proteins fill in what lies around the CDR3, so the full variable domain reads EAGVTQSPTHLIKTRGQQATLRCSPISGHTSVYWYQQALGLGLQFLLWYDEGEERNRGNFPPRFSGRQFPNYSSELNVNALELEDSALYLCASSIGTRGLQYFGPGTRLTVT.